This T cell receptor (beta chain) was sequenced during a study of blood T cell repertoires in COVID-19. Background on the study: Specimens from acute and convalescent COVID-19 originated in the United States, Italy and Spain.

The protocol was immunoSEQ multiplex PCR, while the TCRdb copy is restricted to in-frame clones and leaves out a portion. The sample lists 250,000 to 300,000 clones; 80% to 90% were seen once. The length of the CDR3 is 14 residues. In germline, CDR1 is SGHTA, CDR2 FQGNSA. J was trimmed by 10 bases and V by 4 bases; bases with no gene match: 10. This receptor was obtained from a woman aged 70-85 years with COVID-19, enrolled during active disease. The sample comprised peripheral blood. The chain recombines TRBV7-2 with TRBJ1-1; 9 bases agree with TRBD1. This CDR3 is CASSSSNTGGRAFF. Written as DNA, the CDR3 is TGTGCCAGCAGCTCCTCAAACACAGGGGGCAGAGCTTTCTTT.